What follows are 18 T cell receptor beta chains derived from one specimen sequenced in a study of control samples from healthy donors and cancer patients. This table comes from immunoSEQ multiplex PCR, and its TCRdb copy is limited to in-frame clones, with some not included. The data contain approximately 70,000 clones, about four fifths of them singletons. The sequenced sample consisted of blood. The receptors were gathered from a man in his forties or fifties in good health.

The V gene is TRBV7-9, the J gene TRBJ1-6; possible D gene TRBD1, 6 bases. The length of the CDR3 is 15 residues. V lost 2 bases to trimming and J lost 10 bases, with 15 bases between them. CDR1 SEHNR and CDR2 FQNEAQ come from the germline V gene (reference sequence). The CDR3 nucleotides are TGTGCCAGCAGCTTACAAGGGGGGGCTGGGTCACCCCTCCACTTT. It specifies CASSLQGGAGSPLHF.

This clone appeared a single time. The J gene is TRBJ2-1, the V gene TRBV3-1 (or the pseudogene TRBV3-2); the D gene could be TRBD1 or TRBD2 (6 bases each). The CDR3 totals 14 residues. Germline V gene data show CDR1 as LGHDT and CDR2 as YNNKEL (reference sequence). V was cut by 3 bases and J by 4 bases, with 10 bases left in between. CDR3 sequence reads: CASSHLGGYNEQFF. The CDR3 DNA sequence: TGTGCCAGCAGCCATTTAGGGGGGTACAATGAGCAGTTCTTC.

The chain's CDR3 is CASSFGTNSPLHF. CDR3 in DNA: TGTGCCAGCAGCTTCGGCACAAATTCACCCCTCCACTTT. This chain connects TRBV7-2 to TRBJ1-6; D gene ambiguous. The length of the CDR3 is 13 residues. CDR1 is SGHTA, CDR2 FQGNSA, per germline. Trimming took off 3 bases at V and 7 bases at J, with 7 bases between the two ends.

V usage is TRBV30 and J usage is TRBJ1-5; perhaps TRBD1 as D (5 bases). This CDR3 contains 15 residues. The germline CDR1 and CDR2 sequences are GTSNPN and SVGIG (reference sequence). Trimming removed 1 base from V and 5 bases from J, with 15 bases in between. The CDR3 reads CAWSEGVARDQPQHF. CDR3 nucleotide sequence: TGTGCCTGGAGTGAAGGGGTTGCGAGGGATCAGCCCCAGCATTTT.

The chain combines TRBV5-1 with TRBJ1-2; 8 bases match TRBD1. The CDR3 has 16 residues. The junction had 11 bases not matched to a gene; V was cut back by 3 bases and J by 4 bases. CDR1 is SGHRS and CDR2 is YFSETQ in the germline V gene. CDR3 amino acids: CASSSHTGGVFYGYTF. The CDR3 region has the DNA TGCGCCAGCAGCTCACACACAGGGGGGGTTTTCTATGGCTACACCTTC.

The V gene is TRBV24-1, the J gene TRBJ1-2, with D perhaps TRBD1 (5 bases). The CDR3 consists of 13 residues. Trimming took off 4 bases at V and 8 bases at J, with 13 bases between the two ends. Germline loops: CDR1 KGHDR, CDR2 SFDVKD. The CDR3 nucleotides read TGTGCCACCAGTGAAGGGACTACAGACGGCTACACCTTC. Residues: CATSEGTTDGYTF.

This clone was observed many times. CDR3 in amino acids: CAISEIKGERNEQFF. CDR3 bases: TGTGCCATCAGTGAAATAAAGGGGGAGCGTAATGAGCAGTTCTTC. The chain joins TRBV10-3 to TRBJ2-1; D perhaps matches TRBD1 (6 bases). This CDR3 comprises 15 residues. V lost 3 bases to trimming and J lost 7 bases, with 16 bases between them. Looked up from germline, CDR1 is ENHRY and CDR2 is SYGVKD.

The chain joins TRBV19 to TRBJ1-2; TRBD1 aligns across 7 bases. V trimming: 1 base; J trimming: 5 bases; junction bases outside the gene matches: 13. From germline, CDR1 is LNHDA and CDR2 SQIVND (reference sequence). CDR3 length equals 17 residues. DNA for the CDR3: TGTGCCAGTAGTATAGCGGCGACCCGGGACAGCGGGTATGGCTACACCTTC. Its translation: CASSIAATRDSGYGYTF.

The chain employs TRBV28 and TRBJ1-2; 7 nucleotides align to TRBD1. The trim removed 8 bases at V and 4 bases at J, leaving 13 bases unmatched. The CDR3 covers 15 residues. CDR1 is MDHEN, CDR2 SYDVKM, per germline. The CDR3 region is CASGRQGPSLYGYTF. CDR3 DNA sequence: TGTGCCAGCGGCCGACAGGGCCCCTCTCTCTATGGCTACACCTTC.

CDR3 coding DNA: TGCAGTGCTAGTGCCGGACGGCTGAACACTGAAGCTTTCTTT. This gives the protein CSASAGRLNTEAFF. V gene TRBV20-1 combines with J gene TRBJ1-1, with D unclear. Trimming took off 3 bases at V and 0 bases at J, with 11 bases between the two ends. From germline, CDR1 is DFQATT and CDR2 SNEGSKA (reference sequence). This CDR3 comprises 14 residues.

The chain recombines TRBV7-2 with TRBJ2-7, with D perhaps matching TRBD1 (6 bases). CDR3 size: 14 residues. V was clipped by 1 base and J by 0 bases, with 7 bases between them. Looked up from germline, CDR1 is SGHTA and CDR2 is FQGNSA. CDR3 in amino acids: CASSLDRVSYEQYF. In DNA form, the CDR3 reads TGTGCCAGCAGCTTAGACAGGGTCTCCTACGAGCAGTACTTC.

The rearrangement links TRBV7-8 to TRBJ2-5; D gene ambiguous. The V end was cut by 3 bases, the J end by 4 bases, with 12 bases between. Germline V gene lookup returns CDR1 SGHVS and CDR2 FQNEAQ. The length of the CDR3 is 14 residues. The CDR3 DNA reads TGTGCCAGCAGCTTTAGACGGATAGGAGAGACCCAGTACTTC. This gives the protein CASSFRRIGETQYF.

This clone occurred once. This chain joins TRBV5-1 and TRBJ2-7, with D perhaps TRBD2 (6 bases). The V gene's germline CDR1 is SGHRS and CDR2 YFSETQ. V was pared by 2 bases and J by 7 bases, with 16 bases between. The CDR3 is 14 residues long. The CDR3, as DNA: TGCGCCAGCAGCTTTTGGGATGGCGGGAAAGAGCAGTACTTC. This gives the protein CASSFWDGGKEQYF.

This chain uses TRBV28 with TRBJ1-1; 9 bases line up with TRBD1. The CDR3 runs 15 residues. With 6 bases clipped from V and 1 base from J, the junction kept 6 bases outside the gene matches. The germline V gene encodes CDR1 MDHEN and CDR2 SYDVKM. The CDR3 region is CASRSLGQGNTEAFF. CDR3 bases: TGTGCCAGCAGATCCTTGGGACAGGGGAACACTGAAGCTTTCTTT.

The genes are TRBV18 and TRBJ2-3, with 7 nucleotides matching TRBD2. The trim removed 6 bases at V and 8 bases at J, leaving 14 bases unmatched. The CDR3 consists of 15 residues. CDR1 KGHSH and CDR2 LQKENI come from the germline V gene. The CDR3 region has the DNA TGTGCCAGCTCGTGGAGGCGGGAGTCCCCGAGTACGCAGTATTTT. Protein sequence: CASSWRRESPSTQYF.

The chain has TRBV20-1 and TRBJ2-1; D is unclear. Trimming took 4 bases from V and 5 from J, leaving 6 bases between them. Germline assignment: CDR1 DFQATT and CDR2 SNEGSKA (reference sequence). CDR3 length: 11 amino acids. The CDR3 is CSANPHNEQFF. CDR3 nucleotides: TGCAGTGCTAACCCACACAATGAGCAGTTCTTC.

The chain has TRBV15 and TRBJ2-3; 11 positions agree with TRBD2. CDR3 length: 20 residues. The trim removed 2 bases at V and 2 bases at J, leaving 15 bases unmatched. Germline lookup yields CDR1 LNHNV and CDR2 YYDKDF (reference sequence). The CDR3 here is CATSRPGLAAPRDLTDTQYF. The CDR3 DNA is TGTGCCACCAGCAGACCGGGACTAGCGGCACCAAGAGATCTCACAGATACGCAGTATTTT.

This chain joins TRBV12-3 or TRBV12-4 and TRBJ1-2; D is unclear. V was trimmed by 3 bases and J by 6 bases, leaving 5 bases between them. The CDR3 length is 11 residues. The CDR3: CASSFRDGYTF. The CDR3 coding sequence is TGTGCCAGCAGTTTTCGAGATGGCTACACCTTC.